The T cell receptor (beta chain) described here comes from a study of brain metastases from non-small cell lung cancer. Study-wide results and limits: Brain metastases had lower T-cell infiltration than primary tumors.

Regarding this clone: Antigen: not known.

Some clones are missing from TCRdb's copy, which holds only in-frame ones; the method was immunoSEQ multiplex PCR. The sample shows 1,500 to 2,000 clones, 90% to 95% of them seen only once. V shed 4 bases, J shed 4 bases, and the junction held 12 bases outside the gene matches. Germline V lookup: CDR1 LNHDA, CDR2 SQIVND (reference sequence). This CDR3 is 17 amino acids long. The rearrangement uses TRBV19 and TRBJ2-2; TRBD1 aligns across 7 bases. The receptor was isolated from a donor aged 40 or over with non-small cell lung cancer. Sequenced material: primary lung tumor tissue. The DNA of the CDR3 is TGTGCCAGTAGTAGGGGCCCTGGACAGGAGATCACCGGGGAGCTGTTTTTT. It translates to CASSRGPGQEITGELFF.